This TCR beta chain was sequenced in a study of cytomegalovirus exposure and HLA in healthy donors. As for the study in general: Clustering assigned roughly 81% of the approximately 400 genotyped donors to the Caucasian-associated ancestry cluster.

The PCR was carried out with 60 Vbeta primers and 13 Jbeta primers. The assay was immunoSEQ multiplex PCR, and TCRdb's table has in-frame clones only and misses some. Altogether 100,000 to 150,000 clones are present, about 80% being singletons, with the ten largest covering 8% to 9%. With respect to this clone: No antigen is known for it.

Study-wide results and limits: Donors belonging to an Asian-associated ancestry cluster reportedly showed fewer N-insertions in productive TCRs than the roughly 670-donor mean, according to what a later analysis found.

The CDR3 extends over 15 amino acids. V trimming: 4 bases; J trimming: 6 bases; junction bases outside the gene matches: 9. Germline CDR1 is SEHNR and CDR2 is FQNEAQ (reference sequence). What was sequenced was PBMCs. This chain uses TRBV7-9 with TRBJ2-7; TRBD1 agrees at 10 bases. This receptor was identified in a female donor in good health and CMV-seropositive. The CDR3, as DNA: TGTGCCAGCAGCTCACGGGACAGGGGTCGTCGCGAGCAGTACTTC. This sequence encodes CASSSRDRGRREQYF.